What follows describes a single TCR beta chain. The target antigen is unknown. Investigators sorted PBMCs to obtain both CD4+ and CD8+ T cells. Reverse transcription of extracted RNA yielded cDNA, which provided the sequencing template. Sequencing used immunoSEQ multiplex PCR; TCRdb keeps in-frame clones, though not all of them. The data show 90,000 to 150,000 clones, over 60% seen once. The V end was cut by 2 bases, the J end by 7 bases, with 11 bases between. The germline gives CDR1 WSHSY, CDR2 SAAADI. This CDR3 has 13 amino acids. This entry comes from a study of CD8+ T cells in alopecia areata. Points from the study as a whole: Clonality was higher in lesional than normal scalp, especially in alopecia totalis/universalis. Possibly because of HLA-related factors, TCR sharing was less clear across patients than in mice. Scalp samples also contribute reads from the resident alphabeta T cells found in normal skin.

The rearrangement joins TRBV10-2 to TRBJ2-5; tentatively, D is TRBD1 or TRBD2 (5 bases each). The receptor comes from a human donor in good health. The source material was CD4+ T cells sorted from blood. The CDR3 sequence is CASSEGTQMTQYF. The CDR3 bases are TGCGCCAGCAGTGAGGGGACCCAGATGACCCAGTACTTC.